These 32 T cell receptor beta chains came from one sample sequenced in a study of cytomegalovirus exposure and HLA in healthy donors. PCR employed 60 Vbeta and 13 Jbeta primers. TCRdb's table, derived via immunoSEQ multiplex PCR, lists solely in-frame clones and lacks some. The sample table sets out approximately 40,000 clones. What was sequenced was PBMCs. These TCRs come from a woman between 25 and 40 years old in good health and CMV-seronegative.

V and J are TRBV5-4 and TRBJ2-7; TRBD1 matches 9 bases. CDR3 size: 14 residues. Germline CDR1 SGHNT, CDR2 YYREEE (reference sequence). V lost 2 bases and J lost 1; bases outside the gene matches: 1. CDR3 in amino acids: CASSFGTGSYEQYF. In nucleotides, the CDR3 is TGTGCCAGCAGCTTTGGGACAGGGTCCTACGAGCAGTACTTC.

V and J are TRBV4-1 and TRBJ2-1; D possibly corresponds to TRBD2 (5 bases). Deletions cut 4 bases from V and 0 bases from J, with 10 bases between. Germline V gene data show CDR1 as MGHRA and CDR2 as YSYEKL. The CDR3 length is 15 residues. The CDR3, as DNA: TGCGCCAGCAGCCTCGGAGCGGCCTCCTACAATGAGCAGTTCTTC. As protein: CASSLGAASYNEQFF.

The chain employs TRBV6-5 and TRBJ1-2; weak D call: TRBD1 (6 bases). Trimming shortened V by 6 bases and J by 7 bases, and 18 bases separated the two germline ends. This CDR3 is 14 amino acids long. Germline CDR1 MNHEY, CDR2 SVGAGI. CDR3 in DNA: TGTGCCAGCAGCCCCAACAGGGTCGGCCCTGGCTACACCTTC. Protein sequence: CASSPNRVGPGYTF.

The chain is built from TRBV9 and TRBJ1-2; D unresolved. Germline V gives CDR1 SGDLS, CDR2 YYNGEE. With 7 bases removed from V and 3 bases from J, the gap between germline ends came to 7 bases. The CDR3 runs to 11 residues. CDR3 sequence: CASARDYGYTF. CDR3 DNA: TGTGCCAGCGCCCGGGACTATGGCTACACCTTC.

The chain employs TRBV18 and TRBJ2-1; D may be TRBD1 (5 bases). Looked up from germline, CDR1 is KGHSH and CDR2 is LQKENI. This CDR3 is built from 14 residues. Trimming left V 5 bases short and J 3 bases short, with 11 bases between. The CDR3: CASSSDKNYNEQFF. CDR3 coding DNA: TGTGCCAGCTCATCGGACAAGAACTACAATGAGCAGTTCTTC.

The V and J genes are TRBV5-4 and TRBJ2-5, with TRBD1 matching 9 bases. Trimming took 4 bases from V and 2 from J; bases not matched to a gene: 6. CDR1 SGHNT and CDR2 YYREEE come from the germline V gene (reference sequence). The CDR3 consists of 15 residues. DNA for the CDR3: TGTGCCAGCAGCCACGGGACAGGGCGTCAAGAGACCCAGTACTTC. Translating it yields CASSHGTGRQETQYF. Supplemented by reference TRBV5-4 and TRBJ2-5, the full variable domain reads ETGVTQSPTHLIKTRGQQVTLRCSSQSGHNTVSWYQQALGQGPQFIFQYYREEENGRGNFPPRFSGLQFPNYSSELNVNALELDDSALYLCASSHGTGRQETQYFGPGTRLLVL.

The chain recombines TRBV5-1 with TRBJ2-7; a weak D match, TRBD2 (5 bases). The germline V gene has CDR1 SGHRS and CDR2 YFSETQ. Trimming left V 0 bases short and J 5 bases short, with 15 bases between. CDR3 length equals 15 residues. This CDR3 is CASSLAGIEGNEQYF. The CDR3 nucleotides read TGCGCCAGCAGCTTGGCCGGGATCGAGGGCAACGAGCAGTACTTC.

The CDR3 coding sequence is TGCGCCAGCAGCTTCGGCAGGGGCGGCTACGAGCAGTACTTC. This translates into CASSFGRGGYEQYF. This chain joins TRBV5-1 and TRBJ2-7; a weak D match, TRBD1 (6 bases). Between the trimmed V and J ends, which lost 2 bases and 3 bases, there was a span of 12 bases. CDR3 length equals 14 residues. The germline V gene encodes CDR1 SGHRS and CDR2 YFSETQ.

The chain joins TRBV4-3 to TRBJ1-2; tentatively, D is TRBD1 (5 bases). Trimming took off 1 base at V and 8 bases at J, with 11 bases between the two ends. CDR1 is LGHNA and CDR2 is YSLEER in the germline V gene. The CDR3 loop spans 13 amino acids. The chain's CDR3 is CASSQVLGLGYTF. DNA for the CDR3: TGCGCCAGCAGCCAAGTACTGGGGCTAGGCTACACCTTC.

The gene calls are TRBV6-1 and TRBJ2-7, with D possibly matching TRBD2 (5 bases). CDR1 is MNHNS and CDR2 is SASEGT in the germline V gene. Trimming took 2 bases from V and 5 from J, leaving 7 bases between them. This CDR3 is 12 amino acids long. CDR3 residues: CASSESRDEQYF. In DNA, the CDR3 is TGTGCCAGCAGTGAATCGAGGGACGAGCAGTACTTC.

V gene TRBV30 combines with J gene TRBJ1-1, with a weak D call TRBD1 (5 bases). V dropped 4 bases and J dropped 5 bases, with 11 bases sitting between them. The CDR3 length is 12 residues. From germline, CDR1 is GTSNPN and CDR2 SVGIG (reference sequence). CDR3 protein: CAWNDGGTEAFF. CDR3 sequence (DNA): TGTGCCTGGAACGACGGGGGGACTGAAGCTTTCTTT.

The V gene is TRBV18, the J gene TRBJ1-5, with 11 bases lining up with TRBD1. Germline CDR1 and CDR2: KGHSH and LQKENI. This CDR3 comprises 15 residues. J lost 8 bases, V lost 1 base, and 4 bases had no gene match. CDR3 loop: CASSPQDRGREPQHF. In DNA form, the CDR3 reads TGTGCCAGCTCACCACAGGACAGGGGGCGCGAGCCCCAGCATTTT.

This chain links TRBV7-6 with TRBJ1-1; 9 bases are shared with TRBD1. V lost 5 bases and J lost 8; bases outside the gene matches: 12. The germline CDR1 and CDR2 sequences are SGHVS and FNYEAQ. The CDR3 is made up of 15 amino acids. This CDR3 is CASSHRQGGVGEAFF. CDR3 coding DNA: TGTGCCAGCAGCCACCGACAGGGGGGGGTGGGGGAAGCTTTCTTT.

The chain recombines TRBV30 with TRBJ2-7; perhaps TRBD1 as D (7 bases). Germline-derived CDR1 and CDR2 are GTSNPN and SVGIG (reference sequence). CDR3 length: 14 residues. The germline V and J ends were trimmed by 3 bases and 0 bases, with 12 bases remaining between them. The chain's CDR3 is CAWSAGGHSYEQYF. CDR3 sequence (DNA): TGTGCCTGGAGCGCAGGGGGGCACTCCTACGAGCAGTACTTC.

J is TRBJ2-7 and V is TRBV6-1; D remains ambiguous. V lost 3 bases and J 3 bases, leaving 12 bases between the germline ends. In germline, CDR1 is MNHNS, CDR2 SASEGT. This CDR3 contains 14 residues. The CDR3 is CASSDQGARYEQYF. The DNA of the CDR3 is TGTGCCAGCAGTGACCAAGGAGCCCGCTACGAGCAGTACTTC.

The CDR3: CASSDSGAPNQPQHF. CDR3 DNA: TGTGCCAGCAGTGACTCAGGGGCCCCCAATCAGCCCCAGCATTTT. The chain couples TRBV2 to TRBJ1-5, with TRBD1 as a possible D gene (6 bases). Trimming pared 3 bases from V and 3 bases from J, leaving 12 bases between. The CDR3 extends over 15 amino acids. The V gene's germline CDR1 is SNHLY and CDR2 FYNNEI.

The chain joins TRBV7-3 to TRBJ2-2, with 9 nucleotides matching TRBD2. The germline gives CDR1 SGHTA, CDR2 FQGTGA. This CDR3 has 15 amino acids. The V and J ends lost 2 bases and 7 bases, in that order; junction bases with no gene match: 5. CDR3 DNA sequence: TGTGCCAGCAGCTTAGTGCCTAGCGGGGACGGGGAGCTGTTTTTT. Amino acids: CASSLVPSGDGELFF.

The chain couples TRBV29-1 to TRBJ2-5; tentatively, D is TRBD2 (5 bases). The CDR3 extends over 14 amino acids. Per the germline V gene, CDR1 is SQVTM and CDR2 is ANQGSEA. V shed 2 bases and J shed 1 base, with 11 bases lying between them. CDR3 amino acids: CSVESGGSQETQYF. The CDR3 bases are TGCAGCGTTGAATCCGGAGGCAGCCAAGAGACCCAGTACTTC.

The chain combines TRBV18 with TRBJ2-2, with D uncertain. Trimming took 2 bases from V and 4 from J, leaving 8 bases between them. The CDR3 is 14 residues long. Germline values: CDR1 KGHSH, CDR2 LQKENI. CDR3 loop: CASSPSPGTGELFF. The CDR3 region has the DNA TGTGCCAGCTCACCATCCCCGGGCACCGGGGAGCTGTTTTTT.

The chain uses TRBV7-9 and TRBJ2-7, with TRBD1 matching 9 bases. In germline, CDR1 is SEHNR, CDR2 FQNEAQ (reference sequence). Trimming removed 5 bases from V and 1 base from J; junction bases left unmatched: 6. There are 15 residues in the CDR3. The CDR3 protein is CASSDRDRASYEQYF. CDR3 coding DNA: TGTGCCAGCAGCGACCGGGACAGGGCTTCCTACGAGCAGTACTTC.

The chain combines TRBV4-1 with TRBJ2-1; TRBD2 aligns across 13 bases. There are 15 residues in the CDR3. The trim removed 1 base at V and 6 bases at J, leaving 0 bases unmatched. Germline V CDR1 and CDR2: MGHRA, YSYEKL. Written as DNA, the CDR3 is TGCGCCAGCAGCCAAGGGACTAGCGGGAGCAATGAGCAGTTCTTC. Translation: CASSQGTSGSNEQFF.

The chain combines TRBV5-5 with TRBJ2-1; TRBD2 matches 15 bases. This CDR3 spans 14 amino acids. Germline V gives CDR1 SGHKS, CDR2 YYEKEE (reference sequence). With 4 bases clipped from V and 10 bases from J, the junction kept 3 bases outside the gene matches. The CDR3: CASSTGLAGGEQFF. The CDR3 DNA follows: TGTGCCAGCAGCACGGGACTAGCGGGAGGAGAGCAGTTCTTC.

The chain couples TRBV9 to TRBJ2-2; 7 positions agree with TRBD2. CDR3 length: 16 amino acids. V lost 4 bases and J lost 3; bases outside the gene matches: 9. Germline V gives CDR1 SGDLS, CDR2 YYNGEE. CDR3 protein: CASSITAGSDTGELFF. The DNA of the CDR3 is TGTGCCAGCAGCATTACAGCGGGATCCGACACCGGGGAGCTGTTTTTT.

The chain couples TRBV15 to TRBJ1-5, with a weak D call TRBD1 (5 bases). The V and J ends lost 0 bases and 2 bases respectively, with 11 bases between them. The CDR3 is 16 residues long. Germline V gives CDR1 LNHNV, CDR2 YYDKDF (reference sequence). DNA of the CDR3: TGTGCCACCAGCAGAGATCCGACAGTGGGCAATCAGCCCCAGCATTTT. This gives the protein CATSRDPTVGNQPQHF.

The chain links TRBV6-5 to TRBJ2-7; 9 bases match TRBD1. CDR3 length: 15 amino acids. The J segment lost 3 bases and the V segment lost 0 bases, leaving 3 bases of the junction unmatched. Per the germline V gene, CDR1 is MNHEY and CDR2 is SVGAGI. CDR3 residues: CASSYSRDRVYEQYF. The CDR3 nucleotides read TGTGCCAGCAGTTACTCGAGGGACAGGGTCTACGAGCAGTACTTC.

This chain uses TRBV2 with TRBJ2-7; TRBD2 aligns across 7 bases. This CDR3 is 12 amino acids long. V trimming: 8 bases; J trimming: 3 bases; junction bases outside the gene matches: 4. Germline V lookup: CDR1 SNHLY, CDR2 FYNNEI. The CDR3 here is CASRAGLYEQYF. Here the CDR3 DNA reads TGTGCCAGCCGAGCGGGACTCTACGAGCAGTACTTC. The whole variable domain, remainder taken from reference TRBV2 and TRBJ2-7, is EPEVTQTPSHQVTQMGQEVILRCVPISNHLYFYWYRQILGQKVEFLVSFYNNEISEKSEIFDDQFSVERPDGSNFTLKIRSTKLEDSAMYFCASRAGLYEQYFGPGTRLTVT.

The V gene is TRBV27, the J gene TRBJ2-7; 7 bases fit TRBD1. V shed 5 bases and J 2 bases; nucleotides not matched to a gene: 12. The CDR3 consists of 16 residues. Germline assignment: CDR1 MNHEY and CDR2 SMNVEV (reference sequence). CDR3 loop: CASSPISGTETYEQYF. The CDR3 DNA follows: TGTGCCAGCAGTCCGATCTCCGGGACAGAAACCTACGAGCAGTACTTC.

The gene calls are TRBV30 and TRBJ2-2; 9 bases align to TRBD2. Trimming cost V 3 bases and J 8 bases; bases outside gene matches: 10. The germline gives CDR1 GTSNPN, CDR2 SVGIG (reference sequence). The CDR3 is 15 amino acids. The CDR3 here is CAWSRDLAGLGELFF. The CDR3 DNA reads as TGTGCCTGGAGCCGGGACCTAGCGGGACTGGGGGAGCTGTTTTTT. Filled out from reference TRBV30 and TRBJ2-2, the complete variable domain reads SQTIHQWPATLVQPVGSPLSLECTVEGTSNPNLYWYRQAAGRGLQLLFYSVGIGQISSEVPQNLSASRPQDRQFILSSKKLLLSDSGFYLCAWSRDLAGLGELFFGEGSRLTVL.

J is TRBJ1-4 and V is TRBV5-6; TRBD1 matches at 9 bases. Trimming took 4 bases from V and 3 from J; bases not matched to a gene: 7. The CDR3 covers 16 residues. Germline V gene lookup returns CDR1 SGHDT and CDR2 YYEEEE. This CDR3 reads CASSRQGEGANEKLFF. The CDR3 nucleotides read TGTGCCAGCAGCAGACAGGGGGAGGGCGCTAATGAAAAACTGTTTTTT.

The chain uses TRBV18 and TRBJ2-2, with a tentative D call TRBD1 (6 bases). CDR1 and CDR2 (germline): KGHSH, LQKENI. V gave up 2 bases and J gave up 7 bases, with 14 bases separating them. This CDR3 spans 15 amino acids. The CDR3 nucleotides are TGTGCCAGCTCACCAACCCCAGGGGAAGGCGGGGAGCTGTTTTTT. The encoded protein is CASSPTPGEGGELFF.

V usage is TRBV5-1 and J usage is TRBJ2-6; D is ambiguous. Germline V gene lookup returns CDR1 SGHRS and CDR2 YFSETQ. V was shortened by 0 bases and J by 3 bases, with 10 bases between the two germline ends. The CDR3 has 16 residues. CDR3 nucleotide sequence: TGCGCCAGCAGCTTGGCCCCCGGGTATGGGGCCAACGTCCTGACTTTC. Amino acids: CASSLAPGYGANVLTF.

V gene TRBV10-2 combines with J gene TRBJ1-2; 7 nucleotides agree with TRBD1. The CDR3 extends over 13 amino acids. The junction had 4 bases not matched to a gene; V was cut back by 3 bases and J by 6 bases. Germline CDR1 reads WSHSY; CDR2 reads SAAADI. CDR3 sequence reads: CASSEQGRNGYTF. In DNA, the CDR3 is TGCGCCAGCAGTGAACAGGGGCGGAATGGCTACACCTTC.